Below, 23 T cell receptor beta chains from the same sample are listed, as sequenced in a study of cytomegalovirus exposure and HLA in healthy donors. Clones were read by immunoSEQ multiplex PCR, and TCRdb kept only the in-frame ones, dropping some. The profile shows 150,000 to 200,000 clones, under 95% of them singletons. The sequencing input was PBMCs. The receptors were sampled from a young woman in good health and CMV-seropositive.

This clone was seen a single time. The chain has TRBV5-1 and TRBJ1-5; TRBD1 matches 12 bases. Germline V gene data show CDR1 as SGHRS and CDR2 as YFSETQ. The CDR3 spans 16 residues. J lost 7 bases, V lost 4 bases, and 9 bases had no gene match. The CDR3 sequence: CASSDGTGGSEQPQHF. The CDR3 nucleotides read TGCGCCAGCAGCGACGGGACAGGGGGCTCGGAACAGCCCCAGCATTTT.

The V gene is TRBV11-2, the J gene TRBJ2-7; possible D gene TRBD2, 5 bases. Germline-derived CDR1 and CDR2 are SGHAT and FQNNGV. The length of the CDR3 is 17 residues. Trimming removed 4 bases at V and 1 base at J, with 20 bases between. CDR3 sequence (DNA): TGTGCCAGCAGCTCCGTCGCTGGGCGGGTCGCGTCCTACGAGCAGTACTTC. Amino acid sequence: CASSSVAGRVASYEQYF.

V and J are TRBV7-3 and TRBJ2-3; 9 bases fit TRBD2. The length of the CDR3 is 16 residues. From germline, CDR1 is SGHTA and CDR2 FQGTGA. Losses at the gene ends were 5 bases for V and 0 bases for J; bases not matched to a gene: 6. The CDR3 DNA follows: TGTGCCAGCAGCCCATTAGCGGGAGCTAGCACAGATACGCAGTATTTT. It is translated as CASSPLAGASTDTQYF.

The chain uses TRBV29-1 and TRBJ1-5; the D is unclear. This CDR3 spans 13 amino acids. The ends were cut back, 7 bases at V and 5 bases at J, with 15 bases in the middle. From germline, CDR1 is SQVTM and CDR2 ANQGSEA. CDR3 sequence (DNA): TGCAGCGCCCAATGGGAGGCCGATCAGCCCCAGCATTTT. Its translation is CSAQWEADQPQHF.

This chain uses TRBV14 with TRBJ2-4, with a possible D match to TRBD1 (5 bases). From germline, CDR1 is SGHDN and CDR2 FVKESK. V was shortened by 1 base and J by 7 bases, with 14 bases between the two germline ends. This CDR3 is 15 amino acids long. The CDR3: CASSQASGIWNIQYF. The CDR3 DNA sequence: TGTGCCAGCAGCCAAGCATCAGGGATTTGGAACATTCAGTACTTC.

This chain connects TRBV6-4 to TRBJ2-5; a weak D match, TRBD1 (7 bases). From germline, CDR1 is MRHNA and CDR2 SNTAGT. This CDR3 has 14 amino acids. V was clipped by 5 bases and J by 5 bases, with 15 bases between them. The CDR3 reads CASSPTGTGETQYF. For the CDR3, the DNA is TGTGCCAGCAGTCCGACAGGGACTGGGGAGACCCAGTACTTC.

V gene TRBV27 combines with J gene TRBJ2-7; 8 positions match TRBD1. Germline-derived CDR1 and CDR2 are MNHEY and SMNVEV (reference sequence). The trim removed 2 bases at V and 0 bases at J, leaving 12 bases unmatched. The CDR3 is 18 residues long. CDR3 DNA sequence: TGTGCCAGCAGTTTAGACCCCCGAAGGACAGGGAGCTCCTACGAGCAGTACTTC. It is translated as CASSLDPRRTGSSYEQYF.

The chain recombines TRBV7-9 with TRBJ1-4; maybe TRBD1 (5 bases). The germline gives CDR1 SEHNR, CDR2 FQNEAQ (reference sequence). The CDR3 has 15 residues. The V gene lost 3 bases and the J gene lost 7 bases, with 15 bases spanning the gap. The CDR3 sequence: CASSLGSGVGEKLFF. The CDR3, as DNA: TGTGCCAGCAGCTTGGGGTCGGGGGTCGGTGAAAAACTGTTTTTT.

The chain has TRBV6-5 and TRBJ1-1, with 7 bases aligning to TRBD1. The CDR3 spans 13 residues. Germline trimming cut 7 bases from V and 1 base from J; bases unmatched to any gene: 3. Germline loops: CDR1 MNHEY, CDR2 SVGAGI. The CDR3 bases are TGTGCCAGCATGGACAGGCCGAACACTGAAGCTTTCTTT. Translating gives CASMDRPNTEAFF.

V usage is TRBV7-2 and J usage is TRBJ2-7; TRBD1 aligns across 7 bases. Germline CDR1 reads SGHTA; CDR2 reads FQGNSA. This CDR3 spans 14 amino acids. With 8 bases clipped from V and 2 bases from J, the junction kept 9 bases outside the gene matches. CDR3 protein: CASSHQTGAYEQYF. The DNA of the CDR3 is TGTGCCAGCTCCCATCAAACAGGGGCCTACGAGCAGTACTTC.

The gene calls are TRBV6-5 and TRBJ2-7, with a weak D call TRBD1 (6 bases). The CDR3 length is 11 residues. Germline loops: CDR1 MNHEY, CDR2 SVGAGI. V lost 4 bases and J 9 bases, leaving 10 bases between the germline ends. CDR3 protein: CASSLGQRQYF. CDR3 bases: TGTGCCAGCAGTTTAGGACAGAGGCAGTACTTC.

The chain carries TRBV7-9 and TRBJ2-7, with 7 nucleotides matching TRBD2. Germline V gene data show CDR1 as SEHNR and CDR2 as FQNEAQ (reference sequence). Germline trimming cut 1 base from V and 5 bases from J; bases unmatched to any gene: 17. CDR3 length: 18 residues. Here the CDR3 DNA reads TGTGCCAGCAGCTTAGGGACTGGGTTTCTTGGGGGAGGGCACGAGCAGTACTTC. It encodes CASSLGTGFLGGGHEQYF. The full variable domain, completed using reference TRBV7-9 and TRBJ2-7, is DTGVSQNPRHKITKRGQNVTFRCDPISEHNRLYWYRQTLGQGPEFLTYFQNEAQLEKSRLLSDRFSAERPKGSFSTLEIQRTEQGDSAMYLCASSLGTGFLGGGHEQYFGPGTRLTVT.

The chain uses TRBV28 and TRBJ2-5; D possibly corresponds to TRBD1 (6 bases). CDR3 size: 14 residues. Between the trimmed V and J ends, which lost 5 bases and 5 bases, there was a span of 15 bases. CDR1 MDHEN and CDR2 SYDVKM come from the germline V gene. The CDR3 sequence is CASSTPDSTETQYF. In DNA form, the CDR3 reads TGTGCCAGCAGTACCCCGGACAGTACTGAGACCCAGTACTTC.

The chain links TRBV5-8 to TRBJ1-1; D perhaps matches TRBD1 (6 bases). V shed 3 bases and J shed 0 bases, with 6 bases lying between them. CDR1 and CDR2 from the germline V gene are SGHTS and YDEGEE. CDR3 length equals 13 residues. CDR3 in amino acids: CASSWTVNTEAFF. CDR3 coding DNA: TGTGCCAGCAGCTGGACAGTGAACACTGAAGCTTTCTTT.

This chain uses TRBV6-5 with TRBJ1-3; D call uncertain. V lost 2 bases to trimming and J lost 8 bases, with 13 bases between them. The CDR3 extends over 14 amino acids. The germline V gene encodes CDR1 MNHEY and CDR2 SVGAGI. This chain's CDR3 is CASSYDGGSDTIYF. The CDR3 nucleotides are TGTGCCAGCAGTTACGACGGCGGATCGGACACCATATATTTT.

The chain combines TRBV5-6 with TRBJ1-2; 8 bases align to TRBD1. Trimming removed 3 bases from V and 8 bases from J; junction bases left unmatched: 15. The CDR3 has 16 amino acids. The V gene's germline CDR1 is SGHDT and CDR2 YYEEEE. The CDR3, as DNA: TGTGCCAGCAGCTCGGGGTTAGAAAGGACAGGGAGGGGCTACACCTTC. It encodes CASSSGLERTGRGYTF.

This clone was seen a handful of times. The same CDR3 arises from other DNA sequences in this sample as well. The rearrangement links TRBV10-3 to TRBJ1-1; D call uncertain. The CDR3 extends over 13 amino acids. V was pared by 3 bases and J by 1 base, with 6 bases between. Looked up from germline, CDR1 is ENHRY and CDR2 is SYGVKD. As DNA, the CDR3 is TGTGCCATCAGTGATCGGGGGAACACTGAAGCTTTCTTT. This codes for CAISDRGNTEAFF.

The rearrangement links TRBV18 to TRBJ2-4; 7 bases fit TRBD2. There are 17 residues in the CDR3. The J segment lost 1 base and the V segment lost 4 bases, leaving 10 bases of the junction unmatched. CDR1 KGHSH and CDR2 LQKENI come from the germline V gene. CDR3 loop: CASSQLAEVGAKNIQYF. DNA of the CDR3: TGTGCCAGCTCACAGCTAGCGGAGGTTGGGGCCAAAAACATTCAGTACTTC.

The genes are TRBV5-5 and TRBJ2-3, with 7 bases matching TRBD1. Per the germline V gene, CDR1 is SGHKS and CDR2 is YYEKEE (reference sequence). With V trimmed by 4 bases and J by 2 bases, 4 bases remained unmatched. This CDR3 is 14 amino acids long. The CDR3 loop is CASSRQGPTDTQYF. The CDR3 DNA follows: TGTGCCAGCAGCAGACAGGGCCCCACAGATACGCAGTATTTT. The whole variable domain, remainder taken from reference TRBV5-5 and TRBJ2-3, is DAGVTQSPTHLIKTRGQQVTLRCSPISGHKSVSWYQQVLGQGPQFIFQYYEKEERGRGNFPDRFSARQFPNYSSELNVNALLLGDSALYLCASSRQGPTDTQYFGPGTRLTVL.

The V call is TRBV28, the J call TRBJ1-5, with D unresolved. The CDR3 spans 15 residues. Germline V gene sequence: CDR1 MDHEN, CDR2 SYDVKM. V lost 3 bases and J lost 2, with 11 bases in between. The CDR3 region is CASSFLRGGNQPQHF. In DNA, the CDR3 is TGTGCCAGCAGTTTTCTCCGGGGTGGCAATCAGCCCCAGCATTTT.

This chain connects TRBV13 to TRBJ2-7; D might be TRBD1 (5 bases). Germline V gene data show CDR1 as PRHDT and CDR2 as FYEKMQ (reference sequence). V lost 4 bases to trimming and J lost 0 bases, with 13 bases between them. This CDR3 is built from 15 residues. The chain's CDR3 is CASSSTGAGSYEQYF. The DNA of the CDR3 is TGTGCCAGCAGCTCAACAGGCGCCGGCTCCTACGAGCAGTACTTC.

The CDR3 spells CASSLDGLATDTQYF. The CDR3 bases are TGTGCCAGCAGCTTAGACGGGCTAGCCACAGATACGCAGTATTTT. The rearrangement uses TRBV11-3 and TRBJ2-3; D perhaps matches TRBD2 (5 bases). V gave up 0 bases and J gave up 2 bases, with 9 bases separating them. Germline V gene lookup returns CDR1 SGHNT and CDR2 YENEEA. The CDR3 totals 15 residues.

The V gene is TRBV7-2, the J gene TRBJ2-2; TRBD2 aligns across 11 bases. This CDR3 comprises 19 residues. V lost 0 bases to trimming and J lost 1 base; unmatched junction nucleotides: 7. Germline V gives CDR1 SGHTA, CDR2 FQGNSA. In DNA form, the CDR3 reads TGTGCCAGCAGCTTAGCGCCCACTAGCGGGAGAAAGAACACCGGGGAGCTGTTTTTT. It is translated as CASSLAPTSGRKNTGELFF.